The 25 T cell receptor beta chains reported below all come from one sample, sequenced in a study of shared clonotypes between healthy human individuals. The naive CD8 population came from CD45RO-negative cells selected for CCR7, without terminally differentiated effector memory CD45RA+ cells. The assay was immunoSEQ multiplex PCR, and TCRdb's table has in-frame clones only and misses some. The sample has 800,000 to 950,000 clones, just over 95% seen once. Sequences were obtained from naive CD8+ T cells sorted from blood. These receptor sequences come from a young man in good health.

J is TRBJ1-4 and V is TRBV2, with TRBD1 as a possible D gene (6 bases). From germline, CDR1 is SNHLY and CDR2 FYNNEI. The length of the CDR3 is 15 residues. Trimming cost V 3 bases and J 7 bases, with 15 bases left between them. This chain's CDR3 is CASSEGGREVEKLFF. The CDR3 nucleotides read TGTGCCAGCAGTGAGGGGGGCAGGGAAGTTGAAAAACTGTTTTTT.

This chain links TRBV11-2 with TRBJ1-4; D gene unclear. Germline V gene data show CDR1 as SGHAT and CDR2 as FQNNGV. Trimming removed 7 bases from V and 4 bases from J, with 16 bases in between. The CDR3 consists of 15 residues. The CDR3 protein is CASNSLGSDNEKLFF. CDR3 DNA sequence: TGTGCCAGCAACTCCTTGGGGAGTGATAATGAAAAACTGTTTTTT.

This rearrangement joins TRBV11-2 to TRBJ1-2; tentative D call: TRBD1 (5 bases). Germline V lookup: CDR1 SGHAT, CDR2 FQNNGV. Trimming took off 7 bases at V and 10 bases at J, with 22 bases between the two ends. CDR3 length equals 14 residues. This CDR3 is CASMNIGVPALYTF. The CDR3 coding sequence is TGTGCCAGCATGAACATAGGGGTCCCTGCTCTCTACACCTTC. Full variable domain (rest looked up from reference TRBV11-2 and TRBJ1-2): EAGVAQSPRYKIIEKRQSVAFWCNPISGHATLYWYQQILGQGPKLLIQFQNNGVVDDSQLPKDRFSAERLKGVDSTLKIQPAKLEDSAVYLCASMNIGVPALYTFGSGTRLTVV.

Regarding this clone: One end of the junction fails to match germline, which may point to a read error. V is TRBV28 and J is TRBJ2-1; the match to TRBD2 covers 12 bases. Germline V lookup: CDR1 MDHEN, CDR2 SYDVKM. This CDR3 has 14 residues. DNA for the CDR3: TGTGCCTGGGGGACTAGCGGGTACTACGATGAGCAGTTCTTC. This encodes CAWGTSGYYDEQFF.

DNA for the CDR3: TGTGCCAGCAGTTTGCCCCTCCGGACAGGGGGTTACGAGCAGTACTTC. Translating gives CASSLPLRTGGYEQYF. The chain uses TRBV28 and TRBJ2-7; 10 bases are shared with TRBD1. With 3 bases clipped from V and 4 bases from J, the junction kept 9 bases outside the gene matches. Germline V gives CDR1 MDHEN, CDR2 SYDVKM. The CDR3 consists of 16 residues.

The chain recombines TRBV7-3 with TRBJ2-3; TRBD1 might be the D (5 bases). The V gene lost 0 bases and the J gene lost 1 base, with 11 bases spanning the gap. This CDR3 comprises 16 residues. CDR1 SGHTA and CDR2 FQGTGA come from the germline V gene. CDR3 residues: CASSLTGLSGTDTQYF. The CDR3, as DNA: TGTGCCAGCAGCTTAACGGGGCTGAGCGGCACAGATACGCAGTATTTT.

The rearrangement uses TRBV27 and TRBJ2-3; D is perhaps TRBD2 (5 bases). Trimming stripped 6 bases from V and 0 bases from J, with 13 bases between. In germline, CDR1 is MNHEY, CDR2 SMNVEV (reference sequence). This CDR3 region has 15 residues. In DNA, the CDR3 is TGTGCCAGCAGGCGGGCAGCTTCTAGCACAGATACGCAGTATTTT. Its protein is CASRRAASSTDTQYF.

CDR3 loop: CASLDRGIYGYTF. The CDR3 DNA follows: TGTGCCAGCCTGGACAGGGGAATCTATGGCTACACCTTC. The chain joins TRBV5-4 to TRBJ1-2, with 9 positions matching TRBD1. The CDR3 is made up of 13 amino acids. V trimming: 7 bases; J trimming: 4 bases; junction bases outside the gene matches: 5. Germline assignment: CDR1 SGHNT and CDR2 YYREEE (reference sequence).

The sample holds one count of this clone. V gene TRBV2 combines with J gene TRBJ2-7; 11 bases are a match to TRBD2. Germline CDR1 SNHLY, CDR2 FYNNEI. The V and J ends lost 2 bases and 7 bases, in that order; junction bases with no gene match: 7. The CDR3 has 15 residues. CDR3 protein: CASSETSGRLIEQYF. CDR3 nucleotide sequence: TGTGCCAGCAGTGAAACTAGCGGGAGACTCATTGAGCAGTACTTC.

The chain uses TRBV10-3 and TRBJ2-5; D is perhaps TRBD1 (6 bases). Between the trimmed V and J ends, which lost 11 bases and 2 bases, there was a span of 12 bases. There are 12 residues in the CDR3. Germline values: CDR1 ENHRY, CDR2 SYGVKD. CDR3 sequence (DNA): TGTGCCTCTTCGGACAGACAAGAGACCCAGTACTTC. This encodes CASSDRQETQYF.

CDR3 sequence: CAISPSGTPAPYEQYF. CDR3 DNA: TGTGCCATCAGTCCTTCCGGGACACCCGCCCCCTACGAGCAGTACTTC. The chain joins TRBV10-3 to TRBJ2-7, with D possibly TRBD1 on 6 matching bases. This CDR3 is built from 16 residues. Trimming stripped 5 bases from V and 2 bases from J, with 19 bases between. Per the germline V gene, CDR1 is ENHRY and CDR2 is SYGVKD.

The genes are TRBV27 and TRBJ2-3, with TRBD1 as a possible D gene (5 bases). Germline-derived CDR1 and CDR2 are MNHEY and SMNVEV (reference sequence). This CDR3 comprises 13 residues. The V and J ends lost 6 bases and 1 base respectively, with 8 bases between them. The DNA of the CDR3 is TGTGCCAGCAGCCCCAGGGGCACAGATACGCAGTATTTT. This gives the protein CASSPRGTDTQYF.

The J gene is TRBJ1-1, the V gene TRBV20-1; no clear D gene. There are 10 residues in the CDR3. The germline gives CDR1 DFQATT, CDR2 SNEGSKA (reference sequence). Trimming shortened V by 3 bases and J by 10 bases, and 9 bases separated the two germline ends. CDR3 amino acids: CSAREGGAFF. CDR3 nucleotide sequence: TGCAGTGCTAGGGAGGGTGGAGCTTTCTTT.

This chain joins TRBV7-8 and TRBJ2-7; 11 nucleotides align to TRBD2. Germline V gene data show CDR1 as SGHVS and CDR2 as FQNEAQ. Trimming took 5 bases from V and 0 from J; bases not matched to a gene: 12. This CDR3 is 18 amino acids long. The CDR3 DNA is TGTGCCAGCAGCCTCTTACGACGACTAGCGGGGTCCTCCTACGAGCAGTACTTC. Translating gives CASSLLRRLAGSSYEQYF. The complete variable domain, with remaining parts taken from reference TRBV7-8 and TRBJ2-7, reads GAGVSQSPRYKVAKRGQDVALRCDPISGHVSLFWYQQALGQGPEFLTYFQNEAQLDKSGLPSDRFFAERPEGSVSTLKIQRTQQEDSAVYLCASSLLRRLAGSSYEQYFGPGTRLTVT.

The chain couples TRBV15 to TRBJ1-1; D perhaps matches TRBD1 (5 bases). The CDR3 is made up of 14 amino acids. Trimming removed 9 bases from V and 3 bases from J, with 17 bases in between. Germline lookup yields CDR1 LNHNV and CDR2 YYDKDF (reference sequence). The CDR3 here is CATGHPTAYTEAFF. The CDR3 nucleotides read TGTGCCACTGGCCACCCGACAGCCTACACTGAAGCTTTCTTT.

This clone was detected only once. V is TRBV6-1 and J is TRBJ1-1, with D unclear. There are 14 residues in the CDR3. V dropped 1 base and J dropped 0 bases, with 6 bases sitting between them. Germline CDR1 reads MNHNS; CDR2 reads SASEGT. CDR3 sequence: CASSEVGMNTEAFF. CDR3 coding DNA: TGTGCCAGCAGTGAAGTAGGCATGAACACTGAAGCTTTCTTT.

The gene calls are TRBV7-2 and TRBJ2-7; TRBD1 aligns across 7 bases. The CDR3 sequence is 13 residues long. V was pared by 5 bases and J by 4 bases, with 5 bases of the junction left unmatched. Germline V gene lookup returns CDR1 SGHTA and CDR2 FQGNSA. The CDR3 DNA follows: TGTGCCAGCAGCATCGACAGGGATTACGAGCAGTACTTC. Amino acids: CASSIDRDYEQYF.

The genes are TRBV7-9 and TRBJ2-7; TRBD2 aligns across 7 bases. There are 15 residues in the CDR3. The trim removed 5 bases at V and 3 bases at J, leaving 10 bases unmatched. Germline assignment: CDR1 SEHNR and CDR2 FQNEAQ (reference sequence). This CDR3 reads CASSPRWEGVYEQYF. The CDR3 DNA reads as TGTGCCAGCAGCCCCCGGTGGGAGGGAGTCTACGAGCAGTACTTC.

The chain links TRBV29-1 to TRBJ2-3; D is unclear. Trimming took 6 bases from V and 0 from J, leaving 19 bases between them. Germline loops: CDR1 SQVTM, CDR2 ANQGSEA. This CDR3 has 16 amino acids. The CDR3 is CSVHSILEFSTDTQYF. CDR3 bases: TGCAGCGTCCATAGTATTCTCGAATTTAGCACAGATACGCAGTATTTT.

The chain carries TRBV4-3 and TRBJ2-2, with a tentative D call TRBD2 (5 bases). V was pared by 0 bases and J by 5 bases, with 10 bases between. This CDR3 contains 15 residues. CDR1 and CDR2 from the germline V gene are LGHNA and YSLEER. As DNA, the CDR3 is TGCGCCAGCAGCCAAGAAGCCCTAGCTACCGGGGAGCTGTTTTTT. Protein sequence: CASSQEALATGELFF.

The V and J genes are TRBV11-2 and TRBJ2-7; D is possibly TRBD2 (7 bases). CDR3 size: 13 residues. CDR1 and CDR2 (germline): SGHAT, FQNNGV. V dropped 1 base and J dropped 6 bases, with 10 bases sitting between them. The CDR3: CASSLGGGGEQYF. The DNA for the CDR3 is TGTGCCAGCAGCTTAGGGGGAGGGGGCGAGCAGTACTTC.

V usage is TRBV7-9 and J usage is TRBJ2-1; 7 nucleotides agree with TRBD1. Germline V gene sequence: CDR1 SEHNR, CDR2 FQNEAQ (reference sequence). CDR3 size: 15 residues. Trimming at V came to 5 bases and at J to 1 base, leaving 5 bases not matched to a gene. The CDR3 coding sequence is TGTGCCAGCAGCCATCAGGGGGTATCCTACAATGAGCAGTTCTTC. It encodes CASSHQGVSYNEQFF.

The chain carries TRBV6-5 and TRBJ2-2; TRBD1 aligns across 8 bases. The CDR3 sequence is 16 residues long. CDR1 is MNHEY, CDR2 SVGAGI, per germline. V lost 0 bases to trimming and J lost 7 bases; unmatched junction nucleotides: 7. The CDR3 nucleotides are TGTGCCAGCAGTTACTCGGGGACAGGTCCCAACGGGGAGCTGTTTTTT. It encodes CASSYSGTGPNGELFF.

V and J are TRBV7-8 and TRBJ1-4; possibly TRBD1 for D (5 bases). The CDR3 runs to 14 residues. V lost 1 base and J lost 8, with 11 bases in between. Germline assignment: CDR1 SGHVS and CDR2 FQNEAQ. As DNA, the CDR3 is TGTGCCAGCAGCTTAGGGCAGGGTGGGGAAAAACTGTTTTTT. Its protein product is CASSLGQGGEKLFF.

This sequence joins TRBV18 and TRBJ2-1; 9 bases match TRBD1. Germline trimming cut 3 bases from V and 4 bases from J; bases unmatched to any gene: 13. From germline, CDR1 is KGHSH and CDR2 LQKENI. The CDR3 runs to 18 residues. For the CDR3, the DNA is TGTGCCAGCTCACCTAGACCGGGACAGGGACCAGGGTACAATGAGCAGTTCTTC. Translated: CASSPRPGQGPGYNEQFF.